This T cell receptor beta chain was observed in a study of CD8 T cells in ankylosing spondylitis. Generation of TCR beta libraries employed quantitative 5'-RACE incorporating molecular barcodes. TCRdb re-analysed the 5' RACE reads in MiXCR, keeping a single row per CDR3 protein. The sample carries over 400,000 distinct CDR3 sequences, about 24% recorded once. To note about this clonotype: Its specificity is not known.

Findings and caveats of the study: Seven to nine highly homologous variants made up a TCR beta motif, and this motif appeared characteristic of ankylosing spondylitis blood. Reports say disease-linked clones showed up significantly more in matched ankylosing spondylitis synovial fluid.

This TCR was sampled from a male donor with ankylosing spondylitis. The sequencing sample was made of blood, either unsorted or a sorted T cell fraction (not recorded which).

The CDR3 DNA reads as TGCAGTGCTCTAGCGGGAGGGCGGTTTACAGATACGCAGTATTTT. Translating it yields CSALAGGRFTDTQYF. This chain links TRBV20-1 with TRBJ2-3; 12 bases align to TRBD2. Germline lookup yields CDR1 DFQATT and CDR2 SNEGSKA (reference sequence). The CDR3 spans 15 residues. The ends lost 5 bases at V and 3 bases at J; junction bases unmatched: 6.